This T cell receptor (beta chain) emerged from a study of blood T cell repertoires in COVID-19. Background on the study: Sample material is recorded as cDNA or gDNA derived from T cells, B-cell-depleted T cells, or PBMCs.

In the authors' workflow: Using reference gene primer amplification, nucleated cell counts were estimated. Sequencing used immunoSEQ multiplex PCR; TCRdb keeps in-frame clones, though not all of them. V, J and clone size were drawn from that table, and D and trimming were deduced from the DNA. Of 40,000 to 60,000 clones in the sample, roughly 86% were seen once. Germline V gene sequence: CDR1 MNHEY, CDR2 SMNVEV (reference sequence). CDR3 length: 15 residues. Trimming at V came to 5 bases and at J to 8 bases, leaving 8 bases not matched to a gene. The sequenced material came from peripheral blood. V usage is TRBV27 and J usage is TRBJ2-1, with 11 nucleotides matching TRBD2. The receptor was isolated from a man aged 40-49 years with active COVID-19. The CDR3 DNA is TGTGCCAGCAGTCCCATAGCGGGAGGGGAATATGAGCAGTTCTTC. It is translated as CASSPIAGGEYEQFF.